These 9 T cell receptor beta chains were all obtained from the same sample, sequenced in a study of control samples from healthy donors and cancer patients (dated by TCRdb to the early 2020s). The library was prepared using the immunoSEQ multiplex PCR assay. Here the immuneACCESS table is served through TCRdb, limited to in-frame sequences with V and J called. Missing clones are a known gap in these copies; in checked studies unresolved V genes cover under half, and the rest lacks a known reason. This sample comprises some 190,000 clones, 91% of them detected only once. The ten largest clones capture roughly 1.9% of the sample. The sequenced material came from blood. These receptor sequences come from a man aged 30 to 45 in good health.

J is TRBJ2-3 and V is TRBV6-4; perhaps TRBD1 as D (5 bases). Germline CDR1 reads MRHNA; CDR2 reads SNTAGT. The CDR3 has 14 residues. Trimming took 3 bases from V and 0 from J, leaving 7 bases between them. CDR3 sequence (DNA): TGTGCCAGCAGTGAGGCAGGGAGCACAGATACGCAGTATTTT. It translates to CASSEAGSTDTQYF.

The chain joins TRBV4-1 to TRBJ1-2; the D gene is possibly TRBD1 (6 bases). The CDR3 extends over 14 amino acids. Per the germline V gene, CDR1 is MGHRA and CDR2 is YSYEKL. V was shortened by 1 base and J by 8 bases, with 14 bases between the two germline ends. The CDR3: CASSQAPPGEGYTF. DNA for the CDR3: TGCGCCAGCAGCCAAGCGCCCCCAGGGGAAGGCTACACCTTC.

V usage is TRBV29-1 and J usage is TRBJ1-2; 8 bases align to TRBD1. The CDR3 runs to 15 residues. Trimming at V came to 2 bases and at J to 4 bases, leaving 9 bases not matched to a gene. Germline lookup yields CDR1 SQVTM and CDR2 ANQGSEA. The CDR3 region has the DNA TGCAGCGTTGAACCATCAGAGACAGGGGTCTATGGCTACACCTTC. Its protein is CSVEPSETGVYGYTF.

The chain has TRBV6-5 and TRBJ1-5; 11 bases fit TRBD1. The CDR3 sequence is 15 residues long. CDR1 and CDR2 (germline): MNHEY, SVGAGI. With V trimmed by 6 bases and J by 2 bases, 3 bases remained unmatched. Written as DNA, the CDR3 is TGTGCCAGCAGACGGACAGGGGGCGGCAATCAGCCCCAGCATTTT. It encodes CASRRTGGGNQPQHF.

V gene TRBV4-1 combines with J gene TRBJ1-2; possibly TRBD1 for D (6 bases). Germline V lookup: CDR1 MGHRA, CDR2 YSYEKL. The V end lost 0 bases, the J end lost 3 bases, and 11 bases lay between the germline ends. CDR3 length equals 15 residues. CDR3 sequence: CASSQDDQGYYGYTF. Written as DNA, the CDR3 is TGCGCCAGCAGCCAAGATGACCAGGGGTACTATGGCTACACCTTC.

This sequence joins TRBV10-3 and TRBJ2-2; 9 nucleotides match TRBD1. The CDR3 loop spans 15 amino acids. The J segment lost 6 bases and the V segment lost 6 bases, leaving 8 bases of the junction unmatched. Germline CDR1 reads ENHRY; CDR2 reads SYGVKD. This chain's CDR3 is CAIRGRTGEAGELFF. In nucleotides, the CDR3 is TGTGCCATCAGAGGGAGGACAGGGGAGGCCGGGGAGCTGTTTTTT.

This chain uses TRBV27 with TRBJ1-5; no definite D call. The germline V gene encodes CDR1 MNHEY and CDR2 SMNVEV (reference sequence). The CDR3 is 13 amino acids. Trimming stripped 6 bases from V and 5 bases from J, with 11 bases between. CDR3 protein: CASRRQPDQPQHF. CDR3 DNA sequence: TGTGCCAGCAGGAGGCAGCCTGATCAGCCCCAGCATTTT.

The chain combines TRBV3-1 (or the pseudogene TRBV3-2) with TRBJ1-6; D ambiguous. V was clipped by 1 base and J by 9 bases, with 13 bases between them. The CDR3 totals 15 residues. Germline lookup yields CDR1 LGHDT and CDR2 YNNKEL (reference sequence). The CDR3 reads CASSQVAGLLSPLHF. CDR3 DNA: TGTGCCAGCAGCCAAGTTGCCGGCCTACTTTCACCCCTCCACTTT.

The CDR3 reads CASTDSVSSPLHF. The CDR3 bases are TGTGCCAGCACGGACAGCGTGAGTTCACCCCTCCACTTT. The V and J genes are TRBV19 and TRBJ1-6; a possible D gene is TRBD1 (6 bases). The CDR3 has 13 amino acids. Germline-derived CDR1 and CDR2 are LNHDA and SQIVND (reference sequence). Trimming cost V 9 bases and J 9 bases, with 15 bases left between them.